These T cell receptor beta chains were read from a single sample in a study of Ad26.COV2.S vaccination and SARS-CoV-2 variants. Generated by immunoSEQ multiplex PCR, the TCRdb table keeps only in-frame clones and is missing some. The sample contains about 350,000 clones, around 89% of which appear only once. The input for sequencing was peripheral blood, taken in a trial of Ad26.COV2.S vaccine versus placebo. Receptors originate from a person aged 18 to 59 who received the Ad26.COV2.S COVID-19 vaccine or a placebo. Both conserved end residues are part of each CDR3.

TRBJ2-7 TRBV5-1 CASSPPGQGYEQYF
TRBJ1-5 TRBV27 CASSSGFTGQPQHF
TRBJ1-5 TRBV12-3/TRBV12-4 CASSYRGNQPQHF
TRBJ1-2 TRBV2 CASGYRGQSGYTF
TRBJ2-1 TRBV6-4 CASSEESGGNNEQFF
TRBJ1-2 TRBV9 CASSPPGSYGYTF
TRBJ2-7 TRBV19 CASSLSSRGYEQYF
TRBJ2-1 TRBV27 CASSFTRSNEQFF
TRBJ2-5 TRBV5-5 CASSLAAGTGGETQYF
TRBJ1-6 TRBV3-1/TRBV3-2 CASTRDHSPLHF
TRBJ1-3 TRBV9 CASSSDGASGNTIYF
TRBJ1-2 TRBV7-2 CASSTGGNYGYTF
TRBJ2-2 TRBV9 CASSATATLIELFF
TRBJ1-2 TRBV28 CASSWEGAYGYTF
TRBJ1-2 TRBV5-6 CASSLFVYNYGYTF
TRBJ1-1 TRBV6-5 CASSYSKGRLNTEAFF
TRBJ2-7 TRBV3-1/TRBV3-2 CASRRGGQGPYEQYF
TRBJ2-5 TRBV6-2/TRBV6-3 CASSYAGQETQYF
TRBJ2-7 TRBV27 CASGSGTSSYEQYF
TRBJ2-7 TRBV5-6 CASSLSWGMSSYEQYF
TRBJ2-1 TRBV5-1 CASSSATGYYNEQFF
TRBJ2-1 TRBV5-6 CASSFAGGSYNEQFF
TRBJ1-1 TRBV2 CASSDIRVGTTEAFF
TRBJ2-5 TRBV7-2 CASSLEGAGRKETQYF
TRBJ1-3 TRBV5-1 CASSLAALSGNTIYF
TRBJ2-5 TRBV10-3 CAIRGEGGTQYF
TRBJ2-3 TRBV6-1 CASSDARGGLADTQYF
TRBJ2-3 TRBV27 CASDIGYREFTDTQYF
TRBJ2-5 TRBV12-5 CASGSRTGTQETQYF
TRBJ2-7 TRBV14 CASSHRLKFPGQDSYEQYF
TRBJ2-5 TRBV23-1 CASSPGQVDRETQYF
TRBJ2-7 TRBV6-2/TRBV6-3 CASSKASGYEQYF
TRBJ1-1 TRBV25-1 CASSAMNEAFF
TRBJ1-2 TRBV27 CASSSAPGQGNYGYTF
TRBJ2-7 TRBV7-6 CASSRQGTTYEQYF
TRBJ2-7 TRBV4-2 CASSQGNYEQYF
TRBJ2-1 TRBV6-5 CASSYGRNNEQFF
TRBJ2-1 TRBV11-2 CASSAGTSKGNEQFF
TRBJ1-2 TRBV29-1 CSVELRGAYGYTF
TRBJ2-2 TRBV5-1 CASSPRGLAGPNTGELFF
TRBJ2-7 TRBV5-6 CASSPGGGGSSYEQYF
TRBJ2-1 TRBV15 CATSRDLTVGRSEDEQFF
TRBJ2-3 TRBV11-2 CASTTGGGATDTQYF
TRBJ2-1 TRBV6-5 CASSYGPFGVRNEQFF
TRBJ2-3 TRBV27 CASSSRTGPRTQYF
TRBJ2-4 TRBV19 CASTRGTSGSHRVYIQYF
TRBJ1-6 TRBV6-5 CASSYGLSSYNSPLHF
TRBJ2-7 TRBV30 CALKTGTSYEQYF
TRBJ1-1 TRBV2 CASSERRGRMGLSTEAFF
TRBJ2-7 TRBV3-1/TRBV3-2 CASSQGGVTYEQYF
TRBJ2-5 TRBV7-9 CASSPGTSGSILQETQYF
TRBJ1-1 TRBV9 CASSVTPSPSAEAFF
TRBJ2-5 TRBV7-9 CASSRASGPGETQYF
TRBJ1-3 TRBV28 CASSRSQGGSGNTIYF
TRBJ2-1 TRBV10-3 CAISEVIGSDSTYNEQFF
TRBJ1-4 TRBV9 CASSVGADPNEKLFF
TRBJ2-2 TRBV7-2 CASSLSSGSRIGELFF